The present TCR beta chain was sequenced within a study of T cell responses to AZD1222 COVID-19 vaccine. Sequencing was performed with immunoSEQ multiplex PCR; in TCRdb, only in-frame clones are kept and a portion is missing. The repertoire holds roughly 42,000 clones, with roughly 80% as singletons. This clone was recorded once. The antigen remains undetermined. The germline V gene encodes CDR1 MNHNS and CDR2 SASEGT. V was cut by 3 bases and J by 3 bases, with 11 bases left in between. There are 14 residues in the CDR3. Study results and limitations: Only six or seven AZD1222 recipients were seropositive at baseline. Every sample of the repertoires postdated the peak T cell response.

This TCR derives from an adult in good health. The source material was peripheral blood, sampled on day 0 of AZD1222 vaccination. The chain carries TRBV6-1 and TRBJ1-1; D remains unclear. DNA for the CDR3: TGTGCCAGCAGTGAGGGCTTAGCCCACACTGAAGCTTTCTTT. It translates to CASSEGLAHTEAFF.